This TCR beta chain was sequenced for a study of T-cell memory formation after mild COVID-19. The study, taken as a whole, reports: From day 15 to 85, contracting clones were balanced between CD4 and CD8, whereas later expanders leaned toward CD4+. Memory sampled before infection contained some responding clones, suggesting cross-reactive memory joined. In second-wave clones peaking day 37, SARS-CoV-2 specificity remained unconfirmed.

V was cut by 2 bases and J by 11 bases, with 13 bases left in between. Germline V gives CDR1 MNHEY, CDR2 SVGAGI. CDR3 length equals 13 residues. This clonotype was counted many times. Its target is not known. A 5'RACE reaction primed in the constant segment made cDNA libraries of TCR alpha and TCR beta, and these carried sample barcodes and UMIs. Each CDR3 protein gets one entry after TCRdb re-called the 5' RACE reads with MiXCR. The data contain around 36,000 distinct CDR3 sequences, 9.5% to 12% of them seen just once; the ten biggest clones take up around 30%. The sequencing sample was made of PBMCs or a T cell subset sorted from them (not recorded which). This rearrangement joins TRBV6-5 to TRBJ2-4; possibly TRBD1 for D (6 bases). This receptor was taken from a man between 18 and 29 years old who had mild COVID-19 (a few samples of this study predate the infection). Cell type and time point are not known. The CDR3 DNA reads as TGTGCCAGCAGTTACACCCAGGGGAACGTTCAGTACTTC. Translation gives CASSYTQGNVQYF.